The T cell receptor beta chain under discussion was sequenced for a study of T cell responses to AZD1222 COVID-19 vaccine. The wider study: Some second doses came at about 4 weeks and others at about 12 weeks; these were pooled.

The assay was immunoSEQ multiplex PCR, and TCRdb's table has in-frame clones only and misses some. The table shows about 140,000 clones, with less than 95% occurring only once. Notes on this clone: The antigen is unknown.

This CDR3 spans 16 amino acids. Trimming took 4 bases from V and 2 from J, leaving 15 bases between them. Germline-derived CDR1 and CDR2 are LGHDT and YNNKEL (reference sequence). General study points: Repertoire samples came only from after the peak T cell response. Recipients of AZD1222 seropositive at baseline numbered only 5 to 7.

This TCR was recovered from an adult in good health. V gene TRBV3-1 (or the pseudogene TRBV3-2) combines with J gene TRBJ2-1; weak D call: TRBD1 (5 bases). This sample comprised peripheral blood, obtained on day 0 of AZD1222 vaccination. The CDR3 coding sequence is TGTGCCAGCAGCCCACCCATAGGGGTTCCCTACAATGAGCAGTTCTTC. It codes for CASSPPIGVPYNEQFF.